This TCR beta chain emerged from a study of shared T cell receptors in the human thymus. Only in-frame clones appear in the TCRdb table, and some are missing; sequencing was by immunoSEQ multiplex PCR. Of hundreds of thousands of clones detected, about four fifths appear once; the ten largest clones hold around 0.013%. Germline V gene lookup returns CDR1 SGHDT and CDR2 YYEEEE. This CDR3 spans 15 amino acids. Trimming left V 4 bases short and J 2 bases short, with 15 bases between. The same sample was also used in a study of human thymus T cells.

The sequence derives from a boy younger than two with a congenital heart defect. Sequencing was performed on thymocytes. The chain carries TRBV5-6 and TRBJ2-5, with D possibly being TRBD2 (6 bases). The CDR3 region has the DNA TGTGCCAGCAGCCAGGATCGGAGGGAGCAAGAGACCCAGTACTTC. It yields the protein CASSQDRREQETQYF.